Listed below are T cell receptor beta chains from one sample, sequenced in a study of shared T cell receptors in the human thymus. Clones were sequenced by immunoSEQ multiplex PCR, and TCRdb holds only the in-frame ones, with some missing. Among around 730,000 clones listed, 70% to 90% were seen once. Separately, the same data were catalogued under a study of human thymus T cells.

Sequencing was performed on thymocytes. The receptors originated from a girl in the first two years of life with a congenital heart defect. Both conserved end residues are part of each CDR3. The order of the fields is J gene, D gene, clone size, V gene, CDR3 DNA, CDR3 protein. The D gene is left open where the match is weak. Expanded clones are given a class, and other clones once, few, many or no size at all.

j_call: TRBJ1-1
d_call: -
clone_size: -
v_call: TRBV5-4
cdr3_nt: TGTGCCAGCAGTTTGAACAGGGTGGTCCCCGGGCGGACTGAAGCTTTCTTT
cdr3_aa: CASSLNRVVPGRTEAFF

j_call: TRBJ1-2
d_call: -
clone_size: few
v_call: TRBV6-1
cdr3_nt: TGTGCCAGCAGCGGCTTAGGAGGTGGCTACACCTTC
cdr3_aa: CASSGLGGGYTF

j_call: TRBJ2-7
d_call: TRBD1
clone_size: -
v_call: TRBV19
cdr3_nt: TGTGCCAGTACCCCCGGGACAGGGAGCTCCTACGAGCAGTACTTC
cdr3_aa: CASTPGTGSSYEQYF

j_call: TRBJ1-4
d_call: -
clone_size: -
v_call: TRBV25-1
cdr3_nt: TGTGCCAGCAGTGAATGGGGCAGGGAGGATGAAAAACTGTTTTTT
cdr3_aa: CASSEWGREDEKLFF

j_call: TRBJ1-2
d_call: -
clone_size: -
v_call: TRBV15
cdr3_nt: TGTGCCACCAGCAGAGGAACCGGCCGGACTCCCGACGACTATGGCTACACCTTC
cdr3_aa: CATSRGTGRTPDDYGYTF

j_call: TRBJ2-7
d_call: -
clone_size: -
v_call: TRBV5-8
cdr3_nt: TGTGCCAGCAGCTCGAGGAACGAGCAGTACTTC
cdr3_aa: CASSSRNEQYF

j_call: TRBJ1-4
d_call: -
clone_size: once
v_call: TRBV6-1
cdr3_nt: TGTGCCAGCATGGGGCAGGGGAATGAAAAACTGTTTTTT
cdr3_aa: CASMGQGNEKLFF

j_call: TRBJ2-2
d_call: -
clone_size: -
v_call: TRBV7-2
cdr3_nt: TGTGCCAGCAGCTTCCTGGGACTGGTCACCAGGGAGCTGTTTTTT
cdr3_aa: CASSFLGLVTRELFF

j_call: TRBJ2-3
d_call: -
clone_size: once
v_call: TRBV5-1
cdr3_nt: TGCGCCAGCAGCCCCGCTGGAGCCCCAAACAGGGTAGGGCAGTTGGATACGCAGTATTTT
cdr3_aa: CASSPAGAPNRVGQLDTQYF

j_call: TRBJ1-4
d_call: -
clone_size: -
v_call: TRBV2
cdr3_nt: TGTGCCAGCAGTGAGGGCAGATTTAATGAAAAACTGTTTTTT
cdr3_aa: CASSEGRFNEKLFF

j_call: TRBJ2-1
d_call: -
clone_size: -
v_call: TRBV9
cdr3_nt: TGTGCCAGCAGCGTAGCCTCTACCAAATACTCCTACAATGAGCAGTTCTTC
cdr3_aa: CASSVASTKYSYNEQFF

j_call: TRBJ2-2
d_call: -
clone_size: -
v_call: TRBV6-1
cdr3_nt: TGTGCCAGCAGTGCCGGCCCCATGGGAGTCGGGGAGCTGTTTTTT
cdr3_aa: CASSAGPMGVGELFF

j_call: TRBJ2-2
d_call: -
clone_size: -
v_call: TRBV12-5
cdr3_nt: TGTGCTAGTGGTTTGGTGAGGAACACCGGGGAGCTGTTTTTT
cdr3_aa: CASGLVRNTGELFF

j_call: TRBJ1-1
d_call: -
clone_size: -
v_call: TRBV7-6
cdr3_nt: TGTGCCAGCAGCTTTGGTCGGGGTTCGAACACTGAAGCTTTCTTT
cdr3_aa: CASSFGRGSNTEAFF

j_call: TRBJ2-7
d_call: TRBD2
clone_size: -
v_call: TRBV4-1
cdr3_nt: TGCGCCAGCAGCCAAGGACGCCTAGCGGGGGGGCACCCACCCTACGAGCAGTACTTC
cdr3_aa: CASSQGRLAGGHPPYEQYF

j_call: TRBJ2-7
d_call: -
clone_size: -
v_call: TRBV28
cdr3_nt: TGTGCCAGCAGTCGCCGGGACTCGAAATACGAGCAGTACTTC
cdr3_aa: CASSRRDSKYEQYF

j_call: TRBJ2-2
d_call: TRBD2
clone_size: -
v_call: TRBV10-3
cdr3_nt: TGTGCCATCAGTGCGAGGTCTACTAGCGGGGGGACCTCGAACACCGGGGAGCTGTTTTTT
cdr3_aa: CAISARSTSGGTSNTGELFF

j_call: TRBJ1-1
d_call: TRBD1
clone_size: few
v_call: TRBV6-4
cdr3_nt: TGTGCCAGCAGTGACAGGACAGGGGAAGCTTTCTTT
cdr3_aa: CASSDRTGEAFF

j_call: TRBJ2-3
d_call: -
clone_size: -
v_call: TRBV9
cdr3_nt: TGTGCCAGCAGCGTAGGCCCCGGGATAACGCAGTATTTT
cdr3_aa: CASSVGPGITQYF

j_call: TRBJ1-4
d_call: TRBD1
clone_size: few
v_call: TRBV30
cdr3_nt: TGTGCCTGGAGACCTACAGGGGGGAGGGAAAAACTGTTTTTT
cdr3_aa: CAWRPTGGREKLFF

j_call: TRBJ2-5
d_call: TRBD1
clone_size: -
v_call: TRBV6-1
cdr3_nt: TGTGCCAGCGGTAGACAGGGGGGGGAGACCCAGTACTTC
cdr3_aa: CASGRQGGETQYF

j_call: TRBJ2-7
d_call: -
clone_size: once
v_call: TRBV6-1
cdr3_nt: TGTGCCAGCAGTGAAGGGTGGAGGAGACGTCGGTACTTC
cdr3_aa: CASSEGWRRRRYF

j_call: TRBJ2-7
d_call: -
clone_size: -
v_call: TRBV6-5
cdr3_nt: TGTGCCAGCAGTTCCCGCCGGGAGGGGGCCGAATACGAGCAGTACTTC
cdr3_aa: CASSSRREGAEYEQYF

j_call: TRBJ2-3
d_call: TRBD2
clone_size: -
v_call: TRBV5-1
cdr3_nt: TGCGCCAGCAGCTTGGCCACAGGGACTAGCGGGGGCCTAACCACAGATACGCAGTATTTT
cdr3_aa: CASSLATGTSGGLTTDTQYF

j_call: TRBJ1-2
d_call: -
clone_size: -
v_call: TRBV5-6
cdr3_nt: TGTGCCAGCAGAGTAGGGGTAAACTATGGCTACACCTTC
cdr3_aa: CASRVGVNYGYTF

j_call: TRBJ2-7
d_call: -
clone_size: -
v_call: TRBV5-1
cdr3_nt: TGCGCCAGCAGCCTTAAACCAGGGGATGCGCGGTACTTC
cdr3_aa: CASSLKPGDARYF

j_call: TRBJ1-4
d_call: -
clone_size: -
v_call: TRBV20-1
cdr3_nt: TGCAGTGCTAGAGATACGGGAAAACTGTTTTTT
cdr3_aa: CSARDTGKLFF

j_call: TRBJ1-5
d_call: TRBD1
clone_size: -
v_call: TRBV5-1
cdr3_nt: TGCGCCAGCAGCTTGTCGGGACAGGGCAATCAGCCCCAGCATTTT
cdr3_aa: CASSLSGQGNQPQHF

j_call: TRBJ2-5
d_call: -
clone_size: -
v_call: TRBV5-1
cdr3_nt: TGCGCCAGCTTTGAGTTGCAAGAGACCCAGTACTTC
cdr3_aa: CASFELQETQYF

j_call: TRBJ1-2
d_call: TRBD1
clone_size: once
v_call: TRBV5-1
cdr3_nt: TGCGCCAGCAGCTTAGGGGACAGCCCCTATGGCTACACCTTC
cdr3_aa: CASSLGDSPYGYTF